This T cell receptor (beta chain) is from a study of blood T cell repertoires in COVID-19. The wider study: Samples came from the United States, Italy and Spain, spanning acute and convalescent COVID-19. T cells, B-cell-depleted T cells, or PBMCs supplied cDNA or gDNA.

Germline V gene data show CDR1 as LGHDT and CDR2 as YNNKEL (reference sequence). There are 16 residues in the CDR3. V gave up 0 bases and J gave up 4 bases, with 10 bases separating them. How the authors handled the data: Scientists estimated how many nucleated cells there were by amplifying reference gene primers. Libraries were prepared by immunoSEQ multiplex PCR; TCRdb keeps only in-frame clonotypes and omits some of them. That table gives V, J and clone size, and the DNA gave D and trimming. The data contain fewer than 300,000 clones, about nine tenths of them singletons. The chain couples TRBV3-1 (or the pseudogene TRBV3-2) to TRBJ1-6; D not resolved. Sequencing used peripheral blood. The receptor was isolated from a woman in her thirties with COVID-19, enrolled during active disease. In DNA, the CDR3 is TGTGCCAGCAGCCAAGAAGCCTCGTTATATAATTCACCCCTCCACTTT. Its protein product is CASSQEASLYNSPLHF.